This TCR beta chain was identified in a study of T cell responses to AZD1222 COVID-19 vaccine. Study-level findings and limits: Of the AZD1222 recipients, only six were seropositive at baseline.

Here immunoSEQ multiplex PCR was the method, and the copy in TCRdb shows in-frame clones only, minus some. The table records 75,000 to 100,000 clones, around 89% of them present only once. In the case of this clone: The antigen is unknown.

The CDR3 runs 13 residues. Germline loops: CDR1 SGHKS, CDR2 YYEKEE (reference sequence). V was trimmed by 5 bases and J by 8 bases, leaving 16 bases between them. The J gene is TRBJ1-1, the V gene TRBV5-5; D call uncertain. The receptor's source is an adult in good health. The sample consisted of peripheral blood, taken on day 0 of AZD1222 vaccination. The CDR3 reads CASSSMPGTEAFF. Here the CDR3 DNA reads TGTGCCAGCAGTTCGATGCCGGGAACCGAAGCTTTCTTT.